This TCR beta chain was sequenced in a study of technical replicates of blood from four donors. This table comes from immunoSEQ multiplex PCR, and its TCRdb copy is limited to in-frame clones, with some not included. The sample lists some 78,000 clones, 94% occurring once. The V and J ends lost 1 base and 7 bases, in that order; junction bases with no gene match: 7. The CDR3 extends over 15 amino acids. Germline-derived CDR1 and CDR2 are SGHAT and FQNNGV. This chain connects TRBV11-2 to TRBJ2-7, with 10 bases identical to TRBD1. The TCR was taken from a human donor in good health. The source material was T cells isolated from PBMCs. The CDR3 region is CASSLGVTGGNEQYF. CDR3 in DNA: TGTGCCAGCAGCTTAGGGGTGACAGGGGGCAATGAGCAGTACTTC.